Following are 19 T cell receptor beta chains from one sample sequenced in a study of CD8 T cells in ankylosing spondylitis. TCRdb re-called the 5' RACE reads through MiXCR, storing one row per CDR3 protein. The sample lists about 400,000 distinct CDR3 sequences, roughly 22% occurring once. The sample taken for sequencing was blood, either unsorted or a sorted T cell fraction (not recorded which). All receptors derive from a male donor with ankylosing spondylitis or in good health (not recorded which).

This clonotype appeared a few times. V and J are TRBV20-1 and TRBJ2-3; D might be TRBD1 or TRBD2, each matching 5 bases. The CDR3 contains 19 residues. The V and J ends lost 1 base and 4 bases respectively, with 27 bases between them. Germline CDR1 and CDR2: DFQATT and SNEGSKA (reference sequence). The CDR3 loop reads CSARGDTALRGKRPDTQYF. In DNA, the CDR3 is TGCAGTGCTAGAGGGGATACCGCCTTGAGGGGCAAGCGGCCAGATACGCAGTATTTT.

This clonotype was seen repeatedly, ten times or more. The CDR3 region is CASSPQGGGWSTEAFF. The CDR3 DNA reads as TGTGCCAGCAGCCCCCAGGGTGGAGGGTGGAGCACTGAAGCTTTCTTT. The J gene is TRBJ1-1, the V gene TRBV7-9; a possible D gene is TRBD1 (5 bases). CDR1 SEHNR and CDR2 FQNEAQ come from the germline V gene (reference sequence). The CDR3 contains 16 residues. Trimming pared 5 bases from V and 4 bases from J, leaving 20 bases between.

This clonotype appeared a few times. The J gene is TRBJ2-3, the V gene TRBV7-9, with 7 positions matching TRBD1. This CDR3 spans 16 amino acids. The germline V gene encodes CDR1 SEHNR and CDR2 FQNEAQ (reference sequence). Unmatched junction bases numbered 8, after V lost 3 bases and J lost 2 bases. The CDR3 DNA reads as TGTGCCAGCAGCTTTGGGTCAGGGGGTTCCACAGATACGCAGTATTTT. This sequence encodes CASSFGSGGSTDTQYF.

The chain links TRBV12-3 or TRBV12-4 to TRBJ1-1, with D hard to call. V was trimmed by 3 bases and J by 1 base, leaving 9 bases between them. The length of the CDR3 is 14 residues. Here the CDR3 reads CASSFLLSNTEAFF. The CDR3 DNA sequence: TGTGCCAGCAGTTTCCTGCTTTCGAACACTGAAGCTTTCTTT.

The chain carries TRBV7-8 and TRBJ1-1; TRBD1 matches at 9 bases. J lost 8 bases, V lost 4 bases, and 8 bases had no gene match. Germline V lookup: CDR1 SGHVS, CDR2 FQNEAQ. The CDR3 extends over 14 amino acids. The CDR3 here is CASSSWDRVKEAFF. The CDR3 DNA is TGTGCCAGCAGCTCCTGGGACAGGGTGAAGGAAGCTTTCTTT.

Regarding this clonotype: Germline and junction disagree at one end, which may indicate a read error. The V gene is TRBV5-1, the J gene TRBJ2-2, with D possibly being TRBD2 (6 bases). The CDR3 extends over 17 amino acids. Germline V lookup: CDR1 SGHRS, CDR2 YFSETQ. CDR3 in DNA: TGCGCCAGCAGCTTCCCACGGGAGTCGGCGAACGCCGGGGAGCTGTTTTTT. Protein sequence: CASSFPRESANAGELFF.

This clonotype was seen a handful of times. The chain is built from TRBV20-1 and TRBJ2-7; D is perhaps TRBD2 (6 bases). Trimming removed 3 bases at V and 2 bases at J, with 14 bases between. From germline, CDR1 is DFQATT and CDR2 SNEGSKA (reference sequence). The CDR3 runs to 14 residues. CDR3 sequence: CSASMLGGTYEQYF. The CDR3 nucleotides read TGCAGTGCTAGCATGCTCGGGGGAACCTACGAGCAGTACTTC.

This rearrangement joins TRBV29-1 to TRBJ1-2; no clear D. Germline V CDR1 and CDR2: SQVTM, ANQGSEA. The V and J ends lost 3 bases and 4 bases respectively, with 6 bases between them. This CDR3 has 11 residues. CDR3 sequence reads: CSVEEPYGYTF. The CDR3 DNA is TGCAGCGTTGAGGAGCCCTATGGCTACACCTTC.

The table lists this clonotype with many counts. The chain combines TRBV6-1 with TRBJ2-3; tentatively, D is TRBD2 (5 bases). From germline, CDR1 is MNHNS and CDR2 SASEGT. Deletions cut 8 bases from V and 4 bases from J, with 13 bases between. The length of the CDR3 is 13 residues. CDR3 protein: CASGWTGADTQYF. The CDR3 DNA is TGTGCCAGCGGCTGGACTGGAGCAGATACGCAGTATTTT.

This clonotype was seen only a few times. This rearrangement joins TRBV29-1 to TRBJ2-7, with 7 positions matching TRBD1. In germline, CDR1 is SQVTM, CDR2 ANQGSEA. The length of the CDR3 is 13 residues. The trim removed 6 bases at V and 0 bases at J, leaving 5 bases unmatched. CDR3 bases: TGCAGCGTCACCGGGACAGTCTCCTACGAGCAGTACTTC. Encoded protein: CSVTGTVSYEQYF.

This clonotype was observed at least ten times. This chain links TRBV20-1 with TRBJ2-7; D assignment may be TRBD1 or TRBD2 (5 bases each). The germline V gene has CDR1 DFQATT and CDR2 SNEGSKA (reference sequence). Deletions cut 2 bases from V and 5 bases from J, with 16 bases between. The CDR3 runs to 14 residues. The CDR3 here is CSARSGDGSDEQYF. As DNA, the CDR3 is TGCAGTGCTAGATCCGGGGACGGATCCGACGAGCAGTACTTC.

The rearrangement uses TRBV6-2 or TRBV6-3 and TRBJ2-7, with D unresolved. This CDR3 is 14 amino acids long. In germline, CDR1 is MNHEY, CDR2 SVGEGT. The germline V and J ends were trimmed by 7 bases and 3 bases, with 16 bases remaining between them. In nucleotides, the CDR3 is TGTGCCAGCACCAACCCGGTGAGCAGCTACGAGCAGTACTTC. This translates into CASTNPVSSYEQYF.

This clonotype appeared a few times. This chain joins TRBV7-2 and TRBJ2-4; D is uncertain. Germline V gene sequence: CDR1 SGHTA, CDR2 FQGNSA. This CDR3 comprises 14 residues. The ends were cut back, 1 base at V and 8 bases at J, with 12 bases in the middle. CDR3 loop: CASSLGVPAYIQYF. The CDR3 region has the DNA TGTGCCAGCAGCTTAGGCGTACCCGCCTACATTCAGTACTTC.

This clonotype was found a few times. The chain joins TRBV11-2 to TRBJ1-2; the match to TRBD1 covers 8 bases. The V gene's germline CDR1 is SGHAT and CDR2 FQNNGV. J was trimmed by 4 bases and V by 3 bases; bases with no gene match: 7. The CDR3 is made up of 15 amino acids. The chain's CDR3 is CASSFPTGVFYGYTF. The CDR3 coding sequence is TGTGCCAGCAGCTTTCCGACAGGGGTATTCTATGGCTACACCTTC.

A few counts support this clonotype. The chain carries TRBV9 and TRBJ2-7; 8 nucleotides agree with TRBD1. The CDR3 length is 14 residues. Germline assignment: CDR1 SGDLS and CDR2 YYNGEE. V shed 8 bases, J shed 4 bases, and the junction held 11 bases outside the gene matches. The CDR3 reads CASSASGGAYEQYF. The DNA for the CDR3 is TGTGCCAGTAGTGCCTCAGGGGGCGCGTACGAGCAGTACTTC.

This clonotype was seen more than once but under ten times. V gene TRBV7-9 combines with J gene TRBJ1-2; 8 nucleotides agree with TRBD1. Germline V gives CDR1 SEHNR, CDR2 FQNEAQ (reference sequence). There are 15 residues in the CDR3. The ends lost 4 bases at V and 4 bases at J; junction bases unmatched: 8. The CDR3: CASSYGTGLLYGYTF. The CDR3 region has the DNA TGTGCCAGCAGCTACGGGACAGGACTTCTCTATGGCTACACCTTC.

At least ten counts were recorded for this clonotype. The chain links TRBV20-1 to TRBJ2-3; D call uncertain. In germline, CDR1 is DFQATT, CDR2 SNEGSKA (reference sequence). The V gene lost 3 bases and the J gene lost 5 bases, with 12 bases spanning the gap. CDR3 size: 13 residues. The CDR3: CSASPYFGDTQYF. The CDR3 DNA follows: TGCAGTGCTAGCCCGTATTTTGGAGATACGCAGTATTTT.

This clonotype was observed a handful of times. The chain has TRBV6-5 and TRBJ1-4, with a weak D call TRBD1 (5 bases). V shed 2 bases and J shed 1 base, with 11 bases lying between them. The CDR3 extends over 16 amino acids. Germline CDR1 and CDR2: MNHEY and SVGAGI. DNA of the CDR3: TGTGCCAGCAGTTACCGGGCAGGGAAAACTAATGAAAAACTGTTTTTT. It yields the protein CASSYRAGKTNEKLFF.

The chain couples TRBV12-3 or TRBV12-4 to TRBJ2-3, with 10 bases aligning to TRBD2. V lost 6 bases, J lost 2 bases, and 11 bases stayed unmatched. This CDR3 comprises 17 residues. CDR3 coding DNA: TGTGCCAGCAGCTTTATGTCTAGCGGGGGTATCACAGATACGCAGTATTTT. This translates into CASSFMSSGGITDTQYF.